This T cell receptor (beta chain) emerged from a study of T cell repertoires in cytomegalovirus infection. Study summary: Public signatures in TCR beta pointed to CMV infection and matching HLA type. General study findings and limits: The ex vivo response was dominated by HLA-C-restricted CMV-specific TCR beta clonotypes.

The CDR3 loop spans 17 amino acids. The V end was cut by 6 bases, the J end by 9 bases, with 27 bases between. TCRdb recomputed calls from the reads with MiXCR, one row per CDR3 protein. Here the sample spans about 700,000 distinct CDR3 sequences, around 32% being singletons. This clonotype was seen more than once but under ten times. Its antigen is still unknown. Here the sequenced sample was cultured PBMCs, taken from culture after CMV antigen stimulation. This TCR was sampled from a human donor in good health (CMV status not recorded). Some clones in this sample may be carry-over from other donors' samples. The chain recombines TRBV12-3 or TRBV12-4 with TRBJ2-1; no clear D. The CDR3 bases are TGTGCCAGCAGCCCCATCCTCGGCAATCTCTTCTGGGGTGAGCAGTTCTTC. Translation: CASSPILGNLFWGEQFF.